These 10 T cell receptor beta chains were sequenced from one sample in a study of CD8+CD57+ T cells in acquired aplastic anemia. The sequenced patients had an expansion of CD8+CD57+ cells seen by flow cytometry. Genomic DNA constituted the template upon which TCR beta VDJ and CDR3 profiling was performed. TCRdb independently ran MiXCR on the reads; one entry per CDR3 protein. The table lists roughly 93,000 distinct CDR3 sequences, about 67% of them singletons. The material sequenced was sorted CD4+, CD8+, or CD8+CD57+ T cells (not recorded which) from PBMCs. These receptors all come from a human donor with aplastic anemia.

The rearrangement uses TRBV20-1 and TRBJ2-5; weak D call: TRBD2 (6 bases). The CDR3 has 11 residues. Trimming shortened V by 5 bases and J by 9 bases, and 13 bases separated the two germline ends. Germline lookup yields CDR1 DFQATT and CDR2 SNEGSKA (reference sequence). This CDR3 reads CSALGLPAQYF. The CDR3 DNA is TGCAGTGCTCTGGGACTCCCCGCCCAGTACTTC.

The rearrangement links TRBV29-1 to TRBJ2-7; 9 bases fit TRBD2. The germline CDR1 and CDR2 sequences are SQVTM and ANQGSEA. The J segment lost 4 bases and the V segment lost 5 bases, leaving 12 bases of the junction unmatched. The CDR3 is 15 amino acids. CDR3 DNA: TGCAGCGTTTTGAAAGCTGCTAGCGGGACGTACGAGCAGTACTTC. Its translation is CSVLKAASGTYEQYF.

The rearrangement uses TRBV10-3 and TRBJ1-1; 7 nucleotides align to TRBD1. V gave up 6 bases and J gave up 3 bases; unmatched junction bases: 10. Per the germline V gene, CDR1 is ENHRY and CDR2 is SYGVKD. This CDR3 spans 15 amino acids. CDR3 DNA: TGTGCCATCAGGGCAGGGGGGGCGAGGTACACTGAAGCTTTCTTT. As protein: CAIRAGGARYTEAFF.

This chain uses TRBV20-1 with TRBJ2-7; possible D gene TRBD2, 6 bases. CDR1 DFQATT and CDR2 SNEGSKA come from the germline V gene (reference sequence). Trimming left V 2 bases short and J 4 bases short, with 15 bases between. CDR3 length: 14 residues. The DNA for the CDR3 is TGCAGTGCTAGAAATCAGGACTACACTTACGAGCAGTACTTC. This codes for CSARNQDYTYEQYF.

Notes on this clonotype: A read error may account for a junction end that differs from germline. This chain connects TRBV7-2 to TRBJ2-1; tentative D call: TRBD2 (6 bases). The CDR3 sequence is 12 residues long. Per germline, CDR1 SGHTA and CDR2 FQGNSA. Here the CDR3 DNA reads TGTGCCAGCAGCTTAGGACAGCGGGCCGTCTTTTTC. This gives the protein CASSLGQRAVFF.

The CDR3 loop is CASRRVLRNSPLHF. In DNA form, the CDR3 reads TGTGCCAGCCGCCGGGTTCTGCGAAATTCACCCCTCCACTTT. The chain employs TRBV2 and TRBJ1-6; D uncertain. CDR3 size: 14 residues. V was trimmed by 8 bases and J by 7 bases, leaving 15 bases between them. Germline V gene lookup returns CDR1 SNHLY and CDR2 FYNNEI.

This chain links TRBV20-1 with TRBJ2-7; 11 nucleotides match TRBD1. CDR1 is DFQATT, CDR2 SNEGSKA, per germline (reference sequence). There are 16 residues in the CDR3. Unmatched junction bases numbered 12, after V lost 4 bases and J lost 4 bases. CDR3 DNA: TGCAGTGCTAACCCCGGCCGGGACAGGGGGGAATACGAGCAGTACTTC. It translates to CSANPGRDRGEYEQYF.

The chain employs TRBV9 and TRBJ1-1, with D maybe TRBD1 (6 bases). The CDR3 extends over 15 amino acids. Looked up from germline, CDR1 is SGDLS and CDR2 is YYNGEE. Between the trimmed V and J ends, which lost 0 bases and 6 bases, there was a span of 15 bases. CDR3: CASSVEGGGLSEAFF. The CDR3, as DNA: TGTGCCAGCAGCGTAGAAGGGGGAGGGCTCTCTGAAGCTTTCTTT. Full variable domain (missing parts from reference TRBV9 and TRBJ1-1): DSGVTQTPKHLITATGQRVTLRCSPRSGDLSVYWYQQSLDQGLQFLIQYYNGEERAKGNILERFSAQQFPDLHSELNLSSLELGDSALYFCASSVEGGGLSEAFFGQGTRLTVV.

This clonotype was observed a few times. The CDR3 protein is CSVAQGNYGYTF. As DNA, the CDR3 is TGCAGCGTTGCACAGGGTAATTATGGCTACACCTTC. The chain combines TRBV29-1 with TRBJ1-2; D possibly corresponds to TRBD1 (6 bases). Between the trimmed V and J ends, which lost 4 bases and 5 bases, there was a span of 11 bases. The CDR3 runs 12 residues. In germline, CDR1 is SQVTM, CDR2 ANQGSEA. The whole variable domain, filled in from reference TRBV29-1 and TRBJ1-2, reads SAVISQKPSRDICQRGTSLTIQCQVDSQVTMMFWYRQQPGQSLTLIATANQGSEATYESGFVIDKFPISRPNLTFSTLTVSNMSPEDSSIYLCSVAQGNYGYTFGSGTRLTVV.

A single count supports this clonotype. CDR3 bases: TGTGCCAGCAGCCTCCTACACGGCTCCTACGAGCAGTACTTC. Protein product: CASSLLHGSYEQYF. V is TRBV13 and J is TRBJ2-7; D call uncertain. The CDR3 runs to 14 residues. V lost 5 bases, J lost 0 bases, and 11 bases lay in between. Germline V CDR1 and CDR2: PRHDT, FYEKMQ (reference sequence).